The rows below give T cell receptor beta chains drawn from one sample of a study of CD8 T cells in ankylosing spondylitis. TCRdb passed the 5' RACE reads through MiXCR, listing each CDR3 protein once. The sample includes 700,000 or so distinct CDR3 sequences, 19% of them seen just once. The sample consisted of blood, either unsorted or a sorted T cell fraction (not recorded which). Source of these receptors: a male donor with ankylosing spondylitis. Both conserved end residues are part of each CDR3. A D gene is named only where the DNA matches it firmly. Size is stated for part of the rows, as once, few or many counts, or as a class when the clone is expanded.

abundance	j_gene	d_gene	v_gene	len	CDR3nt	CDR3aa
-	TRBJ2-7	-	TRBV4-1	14	TGCGCCAGCAGCCAGGGGGAGGCGGCCTACGAGCAGTACTTC	CASSQGEAAYEQYF
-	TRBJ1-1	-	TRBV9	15	TGTGCCAGCAGCGCAAATCGGGGCCGTAACACTGAAGCTTTCTTT	CASSANRGRNTEAFF
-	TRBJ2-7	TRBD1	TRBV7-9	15	TGTGCCAGCAGCACCCCCGGGACAGAGTCCTACGAGCAGTACTTC	CASSTPGTESYEQYF
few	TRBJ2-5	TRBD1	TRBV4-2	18	TGTGCCAGCAGCCAAGGCGAGGGGGCCCAGAGGGCCCAAGAGACCCAGTACTTC	CASSQGEGAQRAQETQYF
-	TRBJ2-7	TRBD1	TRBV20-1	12	TGCAGTGCCGACAGGGTTAGCTACGAGCAGTACTTC	CSADRVSYEQYF
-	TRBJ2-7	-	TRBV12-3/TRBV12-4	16	TGTGCCAGCACCCCCGGAGCGGTAAGAGGAACCTACGAGCAGTACTTC	CASTPGAVRGTYEQYF
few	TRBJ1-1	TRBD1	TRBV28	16	TGTGCCAGCAGTTTGGGTCAGGGGGGAGTCGACACTGAAGCTTTCTTT	CASSLGQGGVDTEAFF
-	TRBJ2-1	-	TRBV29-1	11	TGCAGCGTTCGGGAGCGCAATGAGCAGTTCTTC	CSVRERNEQFF
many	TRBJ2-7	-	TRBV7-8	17	TGTGCCAGCAGCTTAAGGGACATACCTAGACCGACCTACGAGCAGTACTTC	CASSLRDIPRPTYEQYF
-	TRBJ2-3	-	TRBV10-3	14	TGTGCCATCAGTGAATCGCTGGAGGGAAATACGCAGTATTTT	CAISESLEGNTQYF
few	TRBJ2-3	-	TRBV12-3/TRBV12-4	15	TGTGCCAGCAGTTTAGGAGTTATATTAACAGATACGCAGTATTTT	CASSLGVILTDTQYF
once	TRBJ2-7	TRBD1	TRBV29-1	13	TGCAGCGTCGCCGAGGACAGGGGTTCTCAGCAGTACTTC	CSVAEDRGSQQYF
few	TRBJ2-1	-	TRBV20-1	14	TGCAGTGCGGGGGCTAAAGTCTCCTACAATGAGCAGTTCTTC	CSAGAKVSYNEQFF
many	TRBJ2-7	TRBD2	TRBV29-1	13	TGCAGCGCATTAGCGGGACCAATCTACGAGCAGTACTTC	CSALAGPIYEQYF
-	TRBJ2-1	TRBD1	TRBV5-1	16	TGCGCCAGCAGCTTCTCCGGGACAGGGTTCTACAATGAGCAGTTCTTC	CASSFSGTGFYNEQFF
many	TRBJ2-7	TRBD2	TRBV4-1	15	TGCGCCAGCAGCCAAGGACTAGCGGGAGACTACGAGCAGTACTTC	CASSQGLAGDYEQYF
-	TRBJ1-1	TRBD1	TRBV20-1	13	TGCAGTGCTGCCTCGGACAGGGACACTGAAGCTTTCTTT	CSAASDRDTEAFF
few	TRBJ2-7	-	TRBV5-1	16	TGCGCCAGCAGCTTGTCGTACGGGTACCTTTCCTACGAGCAGTACTTC	CASSLSYGYLSYEQYF
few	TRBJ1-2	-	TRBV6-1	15	TGTGCCAGCAGTCAGCCTGGAACAGGGACCTATGGCTACACCTTC	CASSQPGTGTYGYTF
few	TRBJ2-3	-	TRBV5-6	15	TGTGCCAGCAGCTTGATAGGACAGAACACAGATACGCAGTATTTT	CASSLIGQNTDTQYF
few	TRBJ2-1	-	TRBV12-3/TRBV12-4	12	TGTGCCAGCAGTTTAGGGGTTTTGGAGCAGTTCTTC	CASSLGVLEQFF
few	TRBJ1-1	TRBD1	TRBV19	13	TGTGCCAGTTGGGACAGGTGGAACACTGAAGCTTTCTTT	CASWDRWNTEAFF
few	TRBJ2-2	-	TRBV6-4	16	TGTGCCAGCAGTGACTGGGGCAGTACGAACACCGGGGAGCTGTTTTTT	CASSDWGSTNTGELFF
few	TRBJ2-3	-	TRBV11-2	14	TGTGCCAGCAGCCCCAGGTCACCCACAGATACGCAGTATTTT	CASSPRSPTDTQYF
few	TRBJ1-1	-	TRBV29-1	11	TGCAGCGTTGAAGATCACACTGAAGCTTTCTTT	CSVEDHTEAFF
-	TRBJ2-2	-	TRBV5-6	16	TGTGCCAGCAGCAGCTTGGAGACTATCTATAGCGGGGAGCTGTTTTTT	CASSSLETIYSGELFF
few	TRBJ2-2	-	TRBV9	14	TGTGCCAGCAGCCAAGGGGACCTCTTCGGGGAGCTGTTTTTT	CASSQGDLFGELFF
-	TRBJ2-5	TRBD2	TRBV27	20	TGTGCCAGCAGTTTCAAATCCGGGACTAGCGGGAGGGCCTTTCGAGAGACCCAGTACTTC	CASSFKSGTSGRAFRETQYF
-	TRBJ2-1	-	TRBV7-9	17	TGTGCCAGCAGCTTAGGGATGGGGGCCGAAACCTACAATGAGCAGTTCTTC	CASSLGMGAETYNEQFF